The 4 T cell receptor beta chains below all came from one sample that was sequenced in a study of blood T cell repertoires in COVID-19. The table came from immunoSEQ multiplex PCR; TCRdb's copy has only in-frame clones and leaves some out. The sample records approximately 180,000 clones, 87% being singletons. The sequencing input was peripheral blood. All receptors come from a man aged 35 to 55 with active or convalescent COVID-19.

This clone came up once. The CDR3 reads CASSETIYEQYF. For the CDR3, the DNA is TGTGCCAGCAGTGAAACAATCTACGAGCAGTACTTC. The V gene is TRBV2, the J gene TRBJ2-7, with D unresolved. The ends were cut back, 2 bases at V and 3 bases at J, with 5 bases in the middle. The V gene's germline CDR1 is SNHLY and CDR2 FYNNEI. The CDR3 has 12 amino acids.

J is TRBJ1-1 and V is TRBV12-3 or TRBV12-4; D ambiguous. This CDR3 is 12 amino acids long. V was trimmed by 1 base and J by 9 bases, leaving 9 bases between them. DNA for the CDR3: TGTGCCAGCAGTTTAGGACTGAGTCAAGCTTTCTTT. It is translated as CASSLGLSQAFF.

The chain couples TRBV12-3 or TRBV12-4 to TRBJ2-7; 7 nucleotides line up with TRBD1. V was pared by 6 bases and J by 4 bases, with 3 bases of the junction left unmatched. The CDR3 totals 12 residues. CDR3 loop: CASRYRGYEQYF. CDR3 in DNA: TGTGCCAGCAGGTACAGGGGATACGAGCAGTACTTC.

The CDR3 protein is CASTPEEQGSGNTIYF. Here the CDR3 DNA reads TGTGCCAGCACCCCGGAAGAACAGGGCTCTGGAAACACCATATATTTT. The chain recombines TRBV9 with TRBJ1-3, with a weak D call TRBD1 (6 bases). The CDR3 is made up of 16 amino acids. Germline V gene sequence: CDR1 SGDLS, CDR2 YYNGEE. Trimming pared 6 bases from V and 0 bases from J, leaving 16 bases between.